This T cell receptor (beta chain) was identified during a study of blood T cell repertoires in COVID-19. For the study at large: Nucleic acid was either cDNA or gDNA, and it came from T cells, B-cell-depleted T cells, or PBMCs.

This CDR3 comprises 14 residues. With 4 bases clipped from V and 1 base from J, the junction kept 4 bases outside the gene matches. Germline loops: CDR1 SGHNT, CDR2 YYREEE (reference sequence). Libraries were prepared by immunoSEQ multiplex PCR; TCRdb keeps only in-frame clonotypes and omits some of them. The table lists about 120,000 clones, roughly 76% of them singletons. The receptor was isolated from a human donor in a cohort sampled during active COVID-19. Sequencing input: peripheral blood. The chain joins TRBV5-4 to TRBJ2-7; 8 nucleotides align to TRBD1. CDR3 protein: CASSPGQDSYEQYF. The CDR3 region has the DNA TGTGCCAGCAGCCCGGGACAGGATTCCTACGAGCAGTACTTC.